This entry concerns a single TCR beta chain. Its antigen is currently unknown. This record belongs to a study of chemoradiotherapy in HPV16-positive cancers. The wider study: Functional T-cell assays on a couple of HPV16-positive patients' cells defined candidate HPV-specific clones and common TCR motifs.

Using immunoSEQ multiplex PCR, the repertoire was profiled, and TCRdb retains in-frame clones only, with some absent. The table lists 30,000 to 35,000 clones, 80% to 90% of them singletons, with approximately 2.8% in the top ten. The study, taken as a whole, reports: Only a couple of HPV16-positive patients supplied the functional HPV-specificity definition. HPV-responsive T-cell expansion during chemoradiotherapy was linked to improved recurrence-free survival in HPV16-positive patients.

In germline, CDR1 is SGHAT, CDR2 FQNNGV. V lost 4 bases and J lost 3, with 19 bases in between. The CDR3 runs 17 residues. Repeated repertoire sampling spanned the course of chemoradiotherapy. The clonotype comes from a human donor with HPV-associated anogenital cancer. The chain has TRBV11-2 and TRBJ1-3, with TRBD1 as a possible D gene (6 bases). Sequenced here: blood, sampled from a patient who underwent chemoradiotherapy. CDR3 loop: CASSSRSGAEVGNTIYF. CDR3 DNA sequence: TGTGCCAGCAGCTCCCGGTCAGGGGCTGAAGTTGGAAACACCATATATTTT.